This T cell receptor (beta chain) was captured by sequencing in a study of T cell responses to AZD1222 COVID-19 vaccine. The data were produced by immunoSEQ multiplex PCR, yet TCRdb's version contains in-frame clones alone and is incomplete. Among around 94,000 clones listed, around 83% were seen once. The CDR3 is made up of 10 amino acids. CDR1 SQVTM and CDR2 ANQGSEA come from the germline V gene. Trimming removed 7 bases at V and 3 bases at J, with 6 bases between. Points on this clone: Its antigen is not identified.

The study's findings and limits: Increased Spike-specific TCR breadth and depth were observed after two AZD1222 doses. AZD1222 recipients seropositive at baseline numbered only 6 or 7. Clonal diversity may have been underestimated in mostly white British donors. Close to half of all spike-specific TCRs reportedly target regions of the variants that are unmutated.

The genes are TRBV29-1 and TRBJ2-5; D uncertain. This specimen consisted of peripheral blood, obtained on day 0 of AZD1222 vaccination. This TCR came from an adult in good health. CDR3 sequence (DNA): TGCAGCGGGGGAAAAGAGACCCAGTACTTC. Translated: CSGGKETQYF.